Included here is one T cell receptor (beta chain) sequence, with context. The antigen remains unidentified. This sample was included in a study of vaccination and CD4 T cells after COVID-19. Study information: Overlapping spike peptides of SARS-CoV-2, HCoV-NL63, HCoV-OC43 and HCoV-229E stimulated the cells.

The Oncomine TCR Beta short-read assay sequenced DNA from cultured CD4+ T cells. TCRdb redid the calling of the PCR reads with MiXCR, one entry per CDR3 protein. Of 9,000 to 9,500 distinct CDR3 sequences in the sample, 55% were seen once. Treatment specified: 10-day PBMC culture with coronavirus spike peptide pools or control peptides (ViraFEST assay). V dropped 4 bases and J dropped 6; count of bases not matched to a gene: 7. Germline V gene sequence: CDR1 GTSNPN, CDR2 SVGIG (reference sequence). The length of the CDR3 is 14 residues. V gene TRBV30 combines with J gene TRBJ2-2, with TRBD1 identical over 8 bases. Sequencing used CD4+ T cells from blood, cultured in vitro. This sequence was found in a human donor who had recovered from COVID-19. The CDR3 DNA is TGTGCCTGGACGGACAGGGCGACACCCGGGGAGCTGTTTTTT. Translated: CAWTDRATPGELFF.